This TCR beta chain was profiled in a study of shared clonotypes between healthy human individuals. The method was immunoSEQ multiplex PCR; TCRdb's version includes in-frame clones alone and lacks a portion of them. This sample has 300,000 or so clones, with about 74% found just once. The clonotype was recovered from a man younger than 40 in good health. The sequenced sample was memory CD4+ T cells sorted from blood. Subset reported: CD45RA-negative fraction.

CDR3 in amino acids: CASSLLGGPYEQYF. The CDR3 nucleotides are TGCGCCAGCAGCTTGTTAGGGGGGCCCTACGAGCAGTACTTC. The V call is TRBV5-1, the J call TRBJ2-7; D could derive from TRBD1 or TRBD2 (6 bases each). The CDR3 totals 14 residues. Germline V gives CDR1 SGHRS, CDR2 YFSETQ. V was clipped by 1 base and J by 2 bases, with 10 bases between them.